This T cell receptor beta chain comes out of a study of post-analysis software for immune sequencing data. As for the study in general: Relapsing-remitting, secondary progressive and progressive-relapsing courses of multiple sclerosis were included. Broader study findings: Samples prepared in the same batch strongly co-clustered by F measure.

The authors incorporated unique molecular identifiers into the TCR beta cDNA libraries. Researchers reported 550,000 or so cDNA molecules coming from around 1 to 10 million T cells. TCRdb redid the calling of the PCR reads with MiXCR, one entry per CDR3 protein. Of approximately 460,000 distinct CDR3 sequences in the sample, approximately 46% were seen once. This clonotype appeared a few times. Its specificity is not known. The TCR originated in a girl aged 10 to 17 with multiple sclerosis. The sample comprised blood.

The CDR3 is CSVELAGTDTQYF. The CDR3 coding sequence is TGCAGCGTTGAACTAGCGGGAACAGATACGCAGTATTTT. This rearrangement joins TRBV29-1 to TRBJ2-3; TRBD2 aligns across 9 bases. CDR3 length equals 13 residues. The germline V gene encodes CDR1 SQVTM and CDR2 ANQGSEA. V was clipped by 2 bases and J by 3 bases; unmatched bases: 0.